Listed here is a single T cell receptor (beta chain). What it recognizes is unknown. V was cut by 5 bases and J by 3 bases, with 17 bases left in between. The germline gives CDR1 MDHEN, CDR2 SYDVKM. The CDR3 has 15 residues. Repertoires were generated with immunoSEQ multiplex PCR, while TCRdb's copy carries only in-frame clones and drops some. The sample consists of approximately 140,000 clones, under 95% of them appearing once. The data were taken from a study of T cell responses to AZD1222 COVID-19 vaccine. Study conclusions and caveats: Rises in breadth and depth of Spike-specific TCRs came after two AZD1222 doses. Repertoires were collected only later (after the peak T cell response had occurred). Spike-wide coverage was observed for vaccine-associated CD4 TCRs, with dominant responses at 160-218 and 743-854.

Investigators merged groups given second doses at roughly 4 or roughly 12 weeks. V is TRBV28 and J is TRBJ2-7; possibly TRBD2 for D (5 bases). This sample comprised peripheral blood, obtained 28 days after the second AZD1222 dose. The sequence derives from an adult who received the AZD1222 COVID-19 vaccine. CDR3 amino acids: CASSPPDREGYEQYF. The CDR3 nucleotides read TGTGCCAGCAGTCCACCGGACCGGGAAGGCTACGAGCAGTACTTC.